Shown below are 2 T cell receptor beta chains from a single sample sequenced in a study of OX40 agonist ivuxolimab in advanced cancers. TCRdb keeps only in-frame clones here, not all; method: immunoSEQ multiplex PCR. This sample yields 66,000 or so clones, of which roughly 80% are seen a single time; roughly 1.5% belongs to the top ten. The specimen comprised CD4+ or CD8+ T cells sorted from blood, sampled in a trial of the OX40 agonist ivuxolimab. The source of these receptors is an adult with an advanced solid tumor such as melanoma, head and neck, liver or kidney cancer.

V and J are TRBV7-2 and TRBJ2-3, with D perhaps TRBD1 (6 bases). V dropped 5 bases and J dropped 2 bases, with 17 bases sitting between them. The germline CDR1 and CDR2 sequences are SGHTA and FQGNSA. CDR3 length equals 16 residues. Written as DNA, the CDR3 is TGTGCCAGCAGCCCGAATGCAAGGGGGAACACAGATACGCAGTATTTT. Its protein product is CASSPNARGNTDTQYF.

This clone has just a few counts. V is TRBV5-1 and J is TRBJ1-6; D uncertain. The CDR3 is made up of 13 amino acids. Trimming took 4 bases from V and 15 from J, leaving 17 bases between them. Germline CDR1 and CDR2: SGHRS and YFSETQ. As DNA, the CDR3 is TGCGCCAGCAGCCCCGATTTGAGTTCCCACCTCCACTTT. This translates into CASSPDLSSHLHF.